This entry features one T cell receptor beta chain sequence. These data originate in a study of T cells expressing NK-cell markers. Looking at the study overall: Sorted CD3+CD56+NKG2C+, CD3+CD56+NKG2C- and CD3+CD56-NKG2C+ T cells provided the TCR beta repertoires.

TCRdb reprocessed the 5' RACE reads, with one entry per CDR3 protein and no DNA. The repertoire shows 160,000 or so distinct CDR3 sequences; the top ten hold around a sixth. The length of the CDR3 is 15 residues. Germline CDR1 reads SGHKS; CDR2 reads YYEKEE (reference sequence). This clonotype was obtained from a woman between 18 and 70 years old in good health. This chain connects TRBV5-5 to TRBJ1-5. Sequenced sample: blood T cells: a sorted CD56 or NKG2C T cell subset, CD4+ or CD8+ T cells, or bulk PBMC T cells (not recorded which). The CDR3 here is CASSLEEGRDQPQHF.